This TCR beta chain was captured in a study of Graves' ophthalmopathy and Graves' hyperthyroidism. Whole-study context: Untreated patients at initial diagnosis provided peripheral blood.

Amplifying from RNA transcripts, the study obtained TCR beta CDR3 regions. The authors performed first-round RT-PCR with HTBI primers and then a second-round multiplex PCR. TCRdb redid the calling of the multiplex PCR reads with MiXCR, one entry per CDR3 protein. This table has about 620,000 distinct CDR3 sequences, 20% to 25% appearing once. This clonotype appeared a few times. CDR3 size: 16 residues. The ends were cut back, 0 bases at V and 1 base at J, with 12 bases in the middle. Germline V CDR1 and CDR2: MGHRA, YSYEKL. V usage is TRBV4-1 and J usage is TRBJ1-2; D is perhaps TRBD1 (5 bases). Sequencing was done on a sample of peripheral blood. The clonotype comes from a woman younger than 35 with stable Graves' hyperthyroidism. Some clones in this sample may be carry-over from other donors' samples. CDR3 DNA: TGCGCCAGCAGCCAAGATCCGGGGCACCTTAACTATGGCTACACCTTC. Protein product: CASSQDPGHLNYGYTF.